Listed here are 26 T cell receptor beta chains from one sample, sequenced in a study of cytomegalovirus exposure and HLA in healthy donors. PCR primers comprised 60 Vbeta and 13 Jbeta primers. Sequencing used immunoSEQ multiplex PCR; TCRdb keeps in-frame clones, though not all of them. The sample has some 98,000 clones, under 80% seen once; the top ten hold about 2%. Material for sequencing was PBMCs. These receptors were obtained from a man aged 40-49 years in good health and CMV-seronegative.

The V and J genes are TRBV7-9 and TRBJ2-2; 9 nucleotides agree with TRBD1. The CDR3 consists of 15 residues. J gave up 3 bases and V 7 bases, and 6 bases lay outside the gene matches. Germline CDR1 and CDR2: SEHNR and FQNEAQ (reference sequence). CDR3 DNA sequence: TGTGCCAGCAACAGGGGACAGGGCGACACCGGGGAGCTGTTTTTT. The encoded protein is CASNRGQGDTGELFF.

This clone was detected a few times. This chain links TRBV7-3 with TRBJ2-3; 12 positions agree with TRBD2. Unmatched junction bases numbered 7, after V lost 4 bases and J lost 5 bases. The V gene's germline CDR1 is SGHTA and CDR2 FQGTGA. There are 16 residues in the CDR3. Here the CDR3 reads CASSSLAGGPGDTQYF. CDR3 sequence (DNA): TGTGCCAGCAGCTCCCTAGCGGGGGGGCCGGGAGATACGCAGTATTTT.

The V gene is TRBV28, the J gene TRBJ2-2; 13 nucleotides align to TRBD2. Germline V CDR1 and CDR2: MDHEN, SYDVKM. V lost 5 bases and J lost 6; bases outside the gene matches: 6. CDR3 length: 16 amino acids. The CDR3 nucleotides read TGTGCCAGCAGTATCGGACTAGCGGGAGCTCCCGGGGAGCTGTTTTTT. As protein: CASSIGLAGAPGELFF.

The J gene is TRBJ1-3, the V gene TRBV28, with D unclear. V was clipped by 2 bases and J by 2 bases, with 10 bases between them. Germline loops: CDR1 MDHEN, CDR2 SYDVKM. The CDR3 is 15 amino acids. The CDR3 here is CASSLTRLAGNTIYF. DNA of the CDR3: TGTGCCAGCAGTTTAACCCGACTGGCTGGAAACACCATATATTTT.

This clone was detected only a few times. The chain has TRBV27 and TRBJ2-1, with a possible D match to TRBD2 (6 bases). The germline CDR1 and CDR2 sequences are MNHEY and SMNVEV (reference sequence). There are 11 residues in the CDR3. The V gene lost 8 bases and the J gene lost 8 bases, with 10 bases spanning the gap. CDR3 region: CASRGGYEQFF. The DNA for the CDR3 is TGTGCCAGCCGAGGAGGGTATGAGCAGTTCTTC.

This clone was seen a few times. The CDR3 spells CASYPPTNGNPPPYYNEQFF. CDR3 in DNA: TGTGCCAGCTACCCTCCTACTAACGGAAACCCACCGCCCTACTACAATGAGCAGTTCTTC. V usage is TRBV21-1 and J usage is TRBJ2-1; the table's D call TRBD2 went unverified against the DNA. TRBV21-1 is given as a pseudogene. The length of the CDR3 is 20 residues.

The chain carries TRBV30 and TRBJ1-2; D is ambiguous. This CDR3 is built from 12 residues. V lost 4 bases and J 2 bases, leaving 8 bases between the germline ends. CDR1 GTSNPN and CDR2 SVGIG come from the germline V gene (reference sequence). CDR3 coding DNA: TGTGCCTGGACGGGCGGGAACTATGGCTACACCTTC. Its translation is CAWTGGNYGYTF.

The chain couples TRBV7-2 to TRBJ2-3; 9 positions agree with TRBD2. This CDR3 comprises 16 residues. The ends lost 0 bases at V and 2 bases at J; junction bases unmatched: 3. From germline, CDR1 is SGHTA and CDR2 FQGNSA. The CDR3, as DNA: TGTGCCAGCAGCTTAGCCGGACTAGCGACCACAGATACGCAGTATTTT. Translating gives CASSLAGLATTDTQYF.

This clone was counted a few times. This chain connects TRBV19 to TRBJ2-6; possibly TRBD1 for D (6 bases). Germline V gene data show CDR1 as LNHDA and CDR2 as SQIVND (reference sequence). Trimming cost V 4 bases and J 2 bases, with 9 bases left between them. The CDR3 covers 15 residues. CDR3 coding DNA: TGTGCCAGTAGTACTGCAGGGGCTGGGGCCAACGTCCTGACTTTC. It is translated as CASSTAGAGANVLTF.

The chain employs TRBV28 and TRBJ2-3; 7 bases match TRBD2. V was clipped by 10 bases and J by 5 bases; unmatched bases: 12. The CDR3 length is 14 residues. The germline gives CDR1 MDHEN, CDR2 SYDVKM. The CDR3 nucleotides are TGTGCCACCACACGTTCGCGGGGGAGAGATACGCAGTATTTT. Protein: CATTRSRGRDTQYF.

The chain carries TRBV9 and TRBJ2-2; perhaps TRBD2 as D (7 bases). The germline CDR1 and CDR2 sequences are SGDLS and YYNGEE. The germline V and J ends were trimmed by 4 bases and 9 bases, with 22 bases remaining between them. This CDR3 contains 16 residues. CDR3 nucleotide sequence: TGTGCCAGCAGCTCCCCTGGGGCGGGGGCGGCAAGGGAGCTGTTTTTT. Translating gives CASSSPGAGAARELFF.

This clone was observed a single time. This chain joins TRBV6-5 and TRBJ2-5; D possibly corresponds to TRBD2 (5 bases). The V gene's germline CDR1 is MNHEY and CDR2 SVGAGI. Trimming shortened V by 2 bases and J by 5 bases, and 12 bases separated the two germline ends. The CDR3 has 14 amino acids. CDR3 nucleotide sequence: TGTGCCAGCAGTTACGTCGGGGTTTGGGAGACCCAGTACTTC. Its protein product is CASSYVGVWETQYF.

Comments on this clone: One junction end disagrees with the germline gene, perhaps due to a read error. This CDR3 is CASSPNGGGQRF. DNA for the CDR3: TGTGCCAGCAGCCCCAACGGGGGGGGACAGCGATTC. This chain links TRBV11-2 with TRBJ2-7; D is possibly TRBD2 (8 bases). Germline lookup yields CDR1 SGHAT and CDR2 FQNNGV. The CDR3 length is 12 residues.

The genes are TRBV7-3 and TRBJ1-1, with a possible D match to TRBD1 (5 bases). The CDR3 is 14 residues long. Looked up from germline, CDR1 is SGHTA and CDR2 is FQGTGA. Trimming removed 6 bases at V and 4 bases at J, with 15 bases between. The CDR3 nucleotides read TGTGCCAGCAGACCCGGGGGGGGAAGCACTGAAGCTTTCTTT. Its translation: CASRPGGGSTEAFF. The full variable domain, its missing parts supplied by reference TRBV7-3 and TRBJ1-1, is GAGVSQTPSNKVTEKGKYVELRCDPISGHTALYWYRQSLGQGPEFLIYFQGTGAADDSGLPNDRFFAVRPEGSVSTLKIQRTERGDSAVYLCASRPGGGSTEAFFGQGTRLTVV.

The genes are TRBV19 and TRBJ2-1; 9 bases are a match to TRBD1. This CDR3 is built from 14 residues. Germline assignment: CDR1 LNHDA and CDR2 SQIVND (reference sequence). V dropped 3 bases and J dropped 7; count of bases not matched to a gene: 4. Here the CDR3 reads CASSIGQGWNEQFF. The CDR3 DNA follows: TGTGCCAGTAGTATTGGACAGGGGTGGAATGAGCAGTTCTTC.

The chain uses TRBV19 and TRBJ2-2; D gene uncertain. Between the trimmed V and J ends, which lost 1 base and 1 base, there was a span of 10 bases. CDR1 and CDR2 from the germline V gene are LNHDA and SQIVND (reference sequence). The CDR3 is 16 residues long. CDR3: CASSIGFRQNTGELFF. CDR3 in DNA: TGTGCCAGTAGTATAGGGTTTAGACAGAACACCGGGGAGCTGTTTTTT.

The chain joins TRBV27 to TRBJ1-6; TRBD1 agrees at 8 bases. Trimming took 2 bases from V and 3 from J; bases not matched to a gene: 9. The CDR3 covers 18 residues. Germline values: CDR1 MNHEY, CDR2 SMNVEV (reference sequence). CDR3 in amino acids: CASSLRGAGGLYNSPLHF. Written as DNA, the CDR3 is TGTGCCAGCAGTTTAAGGGGGGCAGGGGGCCTCTATAATTCACCCCTCCACTTT.

The rearrangement joins TRBV30 to TRBJ2-5; 7 bases are a match to TRBD2. CDR1 is GTSNPN and CDR2 is SVGIG in the germline V gene (reference sequence). The CDR3 length is 14 residues. After removal of 5 bases from V and 3 bases from J, the junction contained 9 bases not matched to a gene. In DNA form, the CDR3 reads TGTGCCTGGCGCGGGTGGGGACTAAAAGAGACCCAGTACTTC. Protein: CAWRGWGLKETQYF.

The chain is built from TRBV21-1 and TRBJ2-5; the D call of TRBD1 is as the table states it, not checked on the DNA. TRBV21-1 is a pseudogene segment. The CDR3 is 14 residues long. For the CDR3, the DNA is TGTGCCAGCACGGGACACTCACCGTCGGAGACCCAGTACTTC. Amino acids: CASTGHSPSETQYF.

The J gene is TRBJ1-2, the V gene TRBV7-9, with 9 nucleotides matching TRBD1. J was trimmed by 0 bases and V by 3 bases; bases with no gene match: 8. Per germline, CDR1 SEHNR and CDR2 FQNEAQ (reference sequence). CDR3 size: 17 residues. DNA of the CDR3: TGTGCCAGCAGCTTGACCCGGGACAGGGTCTCTAACTATGGCTACACCTTC. Protein: CASSLTRDRVSNYGYTF.

J is TRBJ2-7 and V is TRBV9; 8 bases fit TRBD1. CDR1 and CDR2 from the germline V gene are SGDLS and YYNGEE. This CDR3 contains 18 residues. V lost 0 bases to trimming and J lost 5 bases; unmatched junction nucleotides: 16. CDR3 bases: TGTGCCAGCAGCGTAGGGGGATCCAGGACAGGGAGATTTGACGAGCAGTACTTC. Translated: CASSVGGSRTGRFDEQYF.

This clone was seen more than once but under ten times. J is TRBJ1-3 and V is TRBV7-9; 8 positions match TRBD1. The CDR3 loop spans 16 amino acids. The V gene's germline CDR1 is SEHNR and CDR2 FQNEAQ (reference sequence). The junction had 6 bases not matched to a gene; V was cut back by 5 bases and J by 0 bases. This chain's CDR3 is CASSEGQGASGNTIYF. CDR3 bases: TGTGCCAGCAGCGAAGGACAGGGAGCCTCTGGAAACACCATATATTTT.

This chain joins TRBV21-1 and TRBJ2-7; the DNA was not compared with TRBD1, the D call given in the table. TRBV21-1 is a pseudogene. CDR3 length equals 16 residues. The CDR3: CASSKVGRVRCREQYF. Here the CDR3 DNA reads TGTGCCAGCAGCAAAGTAGGCAGGGTCCGTTGTCGGGAGCAGTACTTC.

This chain links TRBV6-6 with TRBJ1-5, with D maybe TRBD1 (6 bases). Germline V gives CDR1 MNHNY, CDR2 SVGAGI (reference sequence). With 2 bases removed from V and 7 bases from J, the gap between germline ends came to 15 bases. The CDR3 has 15 residues. The CDR3 loop reads CASSYLTGRGQPQHF. The DNA of the CDR3 is TGTGCCAGCAGTTACCTTACAGGGAGGGGGCAGCCCCAGCATTTT.

The chain joins TRBV6-1 to TRBJ1-1, with 7 bases lining up with TRBD1. The CDR3 has 14 amino acids. V gave up 3 bases and J gave up 4 bases; unmatched junction bases: 5. Per germline, CDR1 MNHNS and CDR2 SASEGT. This CDR3 reads CASSEARQGTEAFF. In DNA form, the CDR3 reads TGTGCCAGCAGTGAGGCTCGACAGGGCACTGAAGCTTTCTTT.

The V gene is TRBV7-9, the J gene TRBJ2-6; the D is unclear. This CDR3 region has 16 residues. CDR1 and CDR2 (germline): SEHNR, FQNEAQ (reference sequence). V was pared by 3 bases and J by 1 base, with 10 bases between. The CDR3 DNA follows: TGTGCCAGCAGCTTCCGAGGCAGATCTGGGGCCAACGTCCTGACTTTC. It encodes CASSFRGRSGANVLTF.